The 32 T cell receptor beta chains given below trace back to one sample, sequenced in a study of vaccination and CD4 T cells after COVID-19. What these receptors recognize is not known. With the Oncomine TCR Beta short-read assay, DNA from cultured CD4+ T cells was sequenced. TCRdb recomputed calls from the PCR reads with MiXCR, one row per CDR3 protein. The repertoire consists of 20,000 to 30,000 distinct CDR3 sequences, with 40% to 50% occurring once and the leading ten covering under 13%. Treatment noted: approximately 9-day PBMC culture with coronavirus spike peptide pools or control peptides (ViraFEST assay). What was sequenced was CD4+ T cells from blood, cultured in vitro. The source of these receptors is a human donor who had recovered from COVID-19.

Only one count was recorded for this clonotype. The chain employs TRBV4-1 and TRBJ1-5, with a possible D match to TRBD1 (6 bases). V was trimmed by 2 bases and J by 1 base, leaving 15 bases between them. The germline V gene has CDR1 MGHRA and CDR2 YSYEKL. CDR3 length equals 17 residues. The CDR3 loop reads CASSQFGYGQSNQPQHF. CDR3 DNA: TGCGCCAGCAGCCAATTCGGGTATGGACAGAGCAATCAGCCCCAGCATTTT.

This clonotype has only a few counts. The chain is built from TRBV20-1 and TRBJ2-7; 8 bases are a match to TRBD1. The length of the CDR3 is 16 residues. CDR1 and CDR2 (germline): DFQATT, SNEGSKA (reference sequence). The V segment lost 1 base and the J segment 7 bases; nucleotides outside the gene matches: 15. The CDR3: CSARGGRAGGWREQYF. As DNA, the CDR3 is TGCAGTGCTAGAGGGGGCCGGGCAGGGGGCTGGAGGGAGCAGTACTTC.

The rearrangement joins TRBV5-1 to TRBJ2-7; perhaps TRBD2 as D (5 bases). V gave up 4 bases and J gave up 0 bases, with 14 bases separating them. Germline V CDR1 and CDR2: SGHRS, YFSETQ. The CDR3 contains 15 residues. The CDR3 coding sequence is TGCGCCAGCAGCCCCGGAGGCACACCCTCCTACGAGCAGTACTTC. This encodes CASSPGGTPSYEQYF.

The chain employs TRBV7-6 and TRBJ2-2; 7 bases agree with TRBD1. V lost 5 bases to trimming and J lost 4 bases; unmatched junction nucleotides: 7. CDR1 and CDR2 (germline): SGHVS, FNYEAQ. The CDR3 has 15 amino acids. The CDR3 here is CASSKTGKGTGELFF. The CDR3 region has the DNA TGTGCCAGCAGCAAGACAGGGAAGGGCACCGGGGAGCTGTTTTTT.

V usage is TRBV10-3 and J usage is TRBJ1-3, with D maybe TRBD1 (5 bases). The CDR3 is 15 amino acids. Germline CDR1 is ENHRY and CDR2 is SYGVKD. V was cut by 0 bases and J by 3 bases, with 9 bases left in between. The CDR3 sequence: CAISESGGGGNTIYF. The CDR3 region has the DNA TGTGCCATCAGTGAGTCTGGTGGGGGTGGAAACACCATATATTTT.

V gene TRBV20-1 combines with J gene TRBJ2-4, with unresolved D. The length of the CDR3 is 13 residues. V shed 3 bases and J shed 4 bases, with 10 bases lying between them. The germline CDR1 and CDR2 sequences are DFQATT and SNEGSKA (reference sequence). CDR3 sequence: CSARFGEKNIQYF. The CDR3 nucleotides are TGCAGTGCTAGGTTCGGCGAGAAAAACATTCAGTACTTC.

The rearrangement joins TRBV15 to TRBJ2-3; possibly TRBD1 for D (6 bases). Germline V gene sequence: CDR1 LNHNV, CDR2 YYDKDF (reference sequence). Trimming took 6 bases from V and 4 from J, leaving 17 bases between them. The CDR3 extends over 15 amino acids. CDR3 DNA sequence: TGTGCCACCAGAGCGGACAGAAAAGAATCAGATACGCAGTATTTT. This sequence encodes CATRADRKESDTQYF.

This chain links TRBV15 with TRBJ1-5; unclear D gene. The germline CDR1 and CDR2 sequences are LNHNV and YYDKDF (reference sequence). With 0 bases removed from V and 3 bases from J, the gap between germline ends came to 9 bases. The CDR3 sequence is 15 residues long. CDR3 sequence (DNA): TGTGCCACCAGCAGAGAATTGGGAATCAATCAGCCCCAGCATTTT. This encodes CATSRELGINQPQHF.

The chain uses TRBV11-3 and TRBJ2-3, with D unresolved. The V end was cut by 2 bases, the J end by 6 bases, with 12 bases between. The CDR3 is 14 amino acids. CDR1 is SGHNT, CDR2 YENEEA, per germline. CDR3: CASSLTPWRDTQYF. CDR3 sequence (DNA): TGTGCCAGCAGCTTAACCCCGTGGCGGGATACGCAGTATTTT.

The chain couples TRBV27 to TRBJ2-6; D tentatively fits TRBD1 or TRBD2 (5 bases each). The germline CDR1 and CDR2 sequences are MNHEY and SMNVEV (reference sequence). Trimming shortened V by 1 base and J by 4 bases, and 8 bases separated the two germline ends. This CDR3 is 15 amino acids long. The CDR3 loop is CASSLFGAGANVLTF. In DNA form, the CDR3 reads TGTGCCAGCAGTTTATTCGGGGCCGGGGCCAACGTCCTGACTTTC.

The chain links TRBV2 to TRBJ2-7; 13 bases are shared with TRBD2. The CDR3 is made up of 17 amino acids. V was clipped by 8 bases and J by 6 bases; unmatched bases: 16. CDR1 SNHLY and CDR2 FYNNEI come from the germline V gene. For the CDR3, the DNA is TGTGCCAGCGGCAGGACTAGCGGGGGCCTCACCGGTTTCGAGCAGTACTTC. Its translation: CASGRTSGGLTGFEQYF.

The gene calls are TRBV20-1 and TRBJ1-4, with a tentative D call TRBD1 (5 bases). The V gene lost 0 bases and the J gene lost 0 bases, with 11 bases spanning the gap. This CDR3 is built from 16 residues. The germline V gene has CDR1 DFQATT and CDR2 SNEGSKA (reference sequence). The DNA of the CDR3 is TGCAGTGCTAGAGATATCAGGGATGCAACTAATGAAAAACTGTTTTTT. This codes for CSARDIRDATNEKLFF.

This chain links TRBV7-2 with TRBJ2-7; 15 bases fit TRBD2. The CDR3 extends over 14 amino acids. V lost 4 bases, J lost 7 bases, and 2 bases stayed unmatched. Per the germline V gene, CDR1 is SGHTA and CDR2 is FQGNSA. Here the CDR3 reads CASSSGLAGGEQYF. CDR3 DNA sequence: TGTGCCAGCAGCTCGGGACTAGCGGGAGGTGAGCAGTACTTC.

The V and J genes are TRBV28 and TRBJ1-6, with no clear D. Per germline, CDR1 MDHEN and CDR2 SYDVKM. CDR3 length equals 17 residues. The V end was cut by 1 base, the J end by 8 bases, with 18 bases between. Written as DNA, the CDR3 is TGTGCCAGCAGTTTATCCCCCCCCAGCCGGGTCGATTCACCCCTCCACTTT. It codes for CASSLSPPSRVDSPLHF.

V is TRBV5-1 and J is TRBJ1-5; TRBD1 agrees at 8 bases. V shed 0 bases, J shed 4 bases, and the junction held 3 bases outside the gene matches. The CDR3 contains 15 residues. CDR1 and CDR2 (germline): SGHRS, YFSETQ. In DNA form, the CDR3 reads TGCGCCAGCAGCTTGGAGACAGGGGCAAATCAGCCCCAGCATTTT. The encoded protein is CASSLETGANQPQHF.

This clonotype occurred a few times. The V gene is TRBV2, the J gene TRBJ2-5; the D is unclear. CDR1 and CDR2 (germline): SNHLY, FYNNEI. Between the trimmed V and J ends, which lost 7 bases and 1 base, there was a span of 16 bases. CDR3 length: 15 residues. Here the CDR3 reads CASTRGGWLQETQYF. Here the CDR3 DNA reads TGTGCCAGCACCAGAGGTGGCTGGCTCCAAGAGACCCAGTACTTC.

This clonotype showed up just a few times. The chain uses TRBV20-1 and TRBJ1-2, with D uncertain. Germline CDR1 is DFQATT and CDR2 is SNEGSKA (reference sequence). CDR3 length: 12 amino acids. V lost 5 bases and J 7 bases, leaving 14 bases between the germline ends. CDR3 nucleotide sequence: TGCAGTGCTTCCCTGGGCTCCCCTGGCTACACCTTC. The encoded protein is CSASLGSPGYTF.

This clonotype was picked up a small number of times. The J gene is TRBJ1-6, the V gene TRBV7-8; 9 bases are shared with TRBD1. This CDR3 contains 16 residues. The ends lost 6 bases at V and 5 bases at J; junction bases unmatched: 8. Germline V CDR1 and CDR2: SGHVS, FQNEAQ. The CDR3, as DNA: TGTGCCAGCAGACCCCGACAGGGGGGAGATAATTCACCCCTCCACTTT. Its translation is CASRPRQGGDNSPLHF.

The chain couples TRBV5-4 to TRBJ2-5, with D hard to call. This CDR3 is built from 13 residues. The V gene's germline CDR1 is SGHNT and CDR2 YYREEE (reference sequence). V was cut by 4 bases and J by 4 bases, with 11 bases left in between. The CDR3 loop reads CASSRSNVETQYF. DNA for the CDR3: TGTGCCAGCAGCCGCAGCAATGTAGAGACCCAGTACTTC.

The chain joins TRBV19 to TRBJ2-3, with 10 nucleotides matching TRBD1. The germline gives CDR1 LNHDA, CDR2 SQIVND (reference sequence). The CDR3 covers 16 residues. Trimming removed 6 bases from V and 7 bases from J; junction bases left unmatched: 13. The CDR3 DNA reads TGTGCCAGTAGCAAAGAAAAGACAGGGGGCGCGCATACGCAGTATTTT. It yields the protein CASSKEKTGGAHTQYF.

This clonotype is classed as medium-sized (0.01 to 0.1%). The gene calls are TRBV6-1 and TRBJ2-5; 8 bases align to TRBD2. This CDR3 has 15 residues. Germline V lookup: CDR1 MNHNS, CDR2 SASEGT. Trimming took 5 bases from V and 3 from J; bases not matched to a gene: 8. DNA of the CDR3: TGTGCCAGCAGTACCCTCTTCGGGGGGGAAGAGACCCAGTACTTC. It codes for CASSTLFGGEETQYF.

Only a few counts were recorded for this clonotype. V usage is TRBV18 and J usage is TRBJ1-1; D gene unclear. Trimming cost V 3 bases and J 0 bases, with 8 bases left between them. The CDR3 extends over 14 amino acids. The germline V gene has CDR1 KGHSH and CDR2 LQKENI. The CDR3 loop is CASSPMNMNTEAFF. The CDR3 DNA follows: TGTGCCAGCTCACCTATGAATATGAACACTGAAGCTTTCTTT.

The DNA for the CDR3 is TGTGCCAGCAGTTATGGGGGCGCGAAGAATGAGCAGTTCTTC. Translating gives CASSYGGAKNEQFF. The chain links TRBV6-5 to TRBJ2-1; D might be TRBD1 (6 bases). The V and J ends lost 3 bases and 7 bases respectively, with 13 bases between them. The CDR3 contains 14 residues. The germline V gene encodes CDR1 MNHEY and CDR2 SVGAGI.

The chain has TRBV15 and TRBJ2-3; D is unresolved. V lost 4 bases and J 0 bases, leaving 14 bases between the germline ends. The germline V gene encodes CDR1 LNHNV and CDR2 YYDKDF (reference sequence). This CDR3 comprises 16 residues. The CDR3 reads CATSTDLLSSTDTQYF. CDR3 nucleotides: TGTGCCACCAGCACCGACCTGCTTTCTAGCACAGATACGCAGTATTTT.

This clonotype turned up a few times. The gene calls are TRBV2 and TRBJ1-1, with TRBD1 matching over 7 bases. Germline lookup yields CDR1 SNHLY and CDR2 FYNNEI. The CDR3 runs 12 residues. The J segment lost 5 bases and the V segment lost 10 bases, leaving 7 bases of the junction unmatched. As DNA, the CDR3 is TGTGCCACGAGGGGGCAGGATACTGAAGCTTTCTTT. It translates to CATRGQDTEAFF.

This clonotype was observed a handful of times. The chain employs TRBV19 and TRBJ1-5, with TRBD1 as a possible D gene (5 bases). V lost 7 bases to trimming and J lost 6 bases, with 16 bases between them. The CDR3 length is 14 residues. In germline, CDR1 is LNHDA, CDR2 SQIVND (reference sequence). The CDR3 here is CASNEGLEGQPQHF. CDR3 DNA: TGTGCCAGTAACGAGGGACTCGAGGGTCAGCCCCAGCATTTT.

The chain combines TRBV20-1 with TRBJ2-7; D is unclear. The CDR3 totals 11 residues. V was cut by 5 bases and J by 5 bases, with 10 bases left in between. From germline, CDR1 is DFQATT and CDR2 SNEGSKA (reference sequence). The CDR3 DNA follows: TGCAGTGCTGGGTCTGCGCACGAGCAGTACTTC. Its protein product is CSAGSAHEQYF.

This clonotype was detected only a few times. The genes are TRBV2 and TRBJ2-3; perhaps TRBD2 as D (7 bases). Germline V gene sequence: CDR1 SNHLY, CDR2 FYNNEI. V lost 4 bases to trimming and J lost 1 base, with 15 bases between them. CDR3 length equals 16 residues. The chain's CDR3 is CASSGGGGIGTDTQYF. The CDR3 coding sequence is TGTGCCAGCAGTGGAGGGGGGGGGATCGGCACAGATACGCAGTATTTT.

The V gene is TRBV12-3 or TRBV12-4, the J gene TRBJ2-5; D gene ambiguous. Trimming removed 6 bases from V and 2 bases from J, with 13 bases in between. This CDR3 contains 14 residues. CDR3 protein: CASSRFLGQETQYF. CDR3 sequence (DNA): TGTGCCAGCAGCCGGTTCCTGGGGCAAGAGACCCAGTACTTC.

V usage is TRBV7-3 and J usage is TRBJ1-2; D is unresolved. Germline V gene lookup returns CDR1 SGHTA and CDR2 FQGTGA. Trimming removed 5 bases from V and 4 bases from J, with 11 bases in between. The CDR3 is made up of 13 amino acids. The CDR3: CASSLAQGYGYTF. CDR3 DNA: TGTGCCAGCAGCCTCGCACAAGGCTATGGCTACACCTTC.

This clonotype is a singleton in its sample. The rearrangement links TRBV10-2 to TRBJ1-6; D ambiguous. Between the trimmed V and J ends, which lost 7 bases and 0 bases, there was a span of 7 bases. The germline gives CDR1 WSHSY, CDR2 SAAADI. This CDR3 contains 14 residues. As DNA, the CDR3 is TGCGCCAGCAAGACTAGCTCCTATAATTCACCCCTCCACTTT. Protein sequence: CASKTSSYNSPLHF.

The chain is built from TRBV6-1 and TRBJ2-7, with 8 bases identical to TRBD2. The germline V gene has CDR1 MNHNS and CDR2 SASEGT. The length of the CDR3 is 15 residues. V was pared by 2 bases and J by 4 bases, with 7 bases of the junction left unmatched. The CDR3 DNA sequence: TGTGCCAGCAGTGAAATGTTAGCGGGACAATACGAGCAGTACTTC. Its translation is CASSEMLAGQYEQYF.